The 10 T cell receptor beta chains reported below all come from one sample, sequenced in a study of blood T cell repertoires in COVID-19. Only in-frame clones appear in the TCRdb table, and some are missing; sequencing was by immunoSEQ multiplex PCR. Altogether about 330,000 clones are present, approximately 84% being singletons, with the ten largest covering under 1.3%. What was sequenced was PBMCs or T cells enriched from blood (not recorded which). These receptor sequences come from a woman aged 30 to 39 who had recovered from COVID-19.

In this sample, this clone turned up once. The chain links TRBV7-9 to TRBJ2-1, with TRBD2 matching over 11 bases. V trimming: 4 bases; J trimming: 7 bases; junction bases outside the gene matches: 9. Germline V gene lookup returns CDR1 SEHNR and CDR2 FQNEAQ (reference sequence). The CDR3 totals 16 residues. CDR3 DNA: TGTGCCAGCAGCTCCGGGGGGACTAGCGGACTAAATGAGCAGTTCTTC. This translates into CASSSGGTSGLNEQFF.

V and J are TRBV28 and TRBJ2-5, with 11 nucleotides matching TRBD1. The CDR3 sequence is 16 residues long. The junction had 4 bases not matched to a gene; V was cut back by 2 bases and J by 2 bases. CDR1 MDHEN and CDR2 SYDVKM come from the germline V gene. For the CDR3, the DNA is TGTGCCAGCAGTTTAGCCGGGACAGGGGGTCAAGAGACCCAGTACTTC. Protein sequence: CASSLAGTGGQETQYF.

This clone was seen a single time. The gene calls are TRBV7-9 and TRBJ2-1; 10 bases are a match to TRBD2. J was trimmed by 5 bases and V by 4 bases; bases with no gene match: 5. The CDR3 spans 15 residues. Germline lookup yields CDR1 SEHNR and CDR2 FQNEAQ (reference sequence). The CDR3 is CASSYILAGHNEQFF. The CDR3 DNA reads TGTGCCAGCAGCTACATACTAGCGGGGCACAATGAGCAGTTCTTC.

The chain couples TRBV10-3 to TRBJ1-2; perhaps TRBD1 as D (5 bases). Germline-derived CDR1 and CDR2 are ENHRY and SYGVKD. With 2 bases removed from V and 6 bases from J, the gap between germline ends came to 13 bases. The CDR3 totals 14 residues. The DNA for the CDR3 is TGTGCCATCAGTGAGAATGGAGGGGTCGATGGCTACACCTTC. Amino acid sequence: CAISENGGVDGYTF.

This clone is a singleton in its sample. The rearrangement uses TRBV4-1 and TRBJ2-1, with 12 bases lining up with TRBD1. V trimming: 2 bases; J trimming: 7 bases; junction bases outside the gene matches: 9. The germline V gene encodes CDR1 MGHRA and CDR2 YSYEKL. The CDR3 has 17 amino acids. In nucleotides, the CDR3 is TGCGCCAGCAGCCAACCCTTTAAGGGACAGGGGGCGAATGAGCAGTTCTTC. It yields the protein CASSQPFKGQGANEQFF.

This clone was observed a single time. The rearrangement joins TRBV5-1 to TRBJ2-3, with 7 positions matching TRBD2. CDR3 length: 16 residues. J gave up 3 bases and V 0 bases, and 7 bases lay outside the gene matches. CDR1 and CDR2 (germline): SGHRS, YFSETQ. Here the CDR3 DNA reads TGCGCCAGCAGCTTGGGGCGGGGGATAGGTACAGATACGCAGTATTTT. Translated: CASSLGRGIGTDTQYF.

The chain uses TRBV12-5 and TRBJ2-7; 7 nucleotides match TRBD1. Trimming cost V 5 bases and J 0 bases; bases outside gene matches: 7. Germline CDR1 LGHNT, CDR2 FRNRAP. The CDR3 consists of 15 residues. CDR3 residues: CASGLRTGISYEQYF. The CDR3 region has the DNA TGTGCTAGTGGTCTCCGGACAGGAATCTCCTACGAGCAGTACTTC.

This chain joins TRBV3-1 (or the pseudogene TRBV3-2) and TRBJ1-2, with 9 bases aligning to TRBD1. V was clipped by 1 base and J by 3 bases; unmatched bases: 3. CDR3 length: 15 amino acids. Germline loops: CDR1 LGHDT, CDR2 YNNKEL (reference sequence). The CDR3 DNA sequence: TGTGCCAGCAGCCAAGCTGACAGGGGGGACTATGGCTACACCTTC. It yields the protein CASSQADRGDYGYTF.

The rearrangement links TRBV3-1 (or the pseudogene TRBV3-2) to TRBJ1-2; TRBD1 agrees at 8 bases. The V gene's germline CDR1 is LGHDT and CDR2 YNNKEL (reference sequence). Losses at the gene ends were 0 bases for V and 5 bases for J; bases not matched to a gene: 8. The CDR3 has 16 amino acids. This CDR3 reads CASSQEAWTGRYGYTF. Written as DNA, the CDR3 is TGTGCCAGCAGCCAAGAGGCGTGGACAGGGAGGTATGGCTACACCTTC.

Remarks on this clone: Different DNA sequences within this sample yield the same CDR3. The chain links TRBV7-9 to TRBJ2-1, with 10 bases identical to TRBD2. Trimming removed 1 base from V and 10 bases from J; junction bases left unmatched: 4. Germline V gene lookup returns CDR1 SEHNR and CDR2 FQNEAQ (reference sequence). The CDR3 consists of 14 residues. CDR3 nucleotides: TGTGCCAGCAGCTTAGAGCGGGGGGGCCGCGAGCAGTTCTTC. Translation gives CASSLERGGREQFF.